This T cell receptor (beta chain) comes out of a study of cytomegalovirus exposure and HLA in healthy donors. Regarding the study as a whole: TCR sequences were mostly rare, though some public TCRs occurred in many donors. In a later analysis, most CMV-associated TCR beta chains appeared HLA-restricted. Investigators reported over 150 TCR beta chains as tied to cytomegalovirus.

With regard to this clone: Its antigen is still unknown.

Germline V gene lookup returns CDR1 MNHEY and CDR2 SVGAGI. The CDR3 runs to 13 residues. After removal of 6 bases from V and 7 bases from J, the junction contained 8 bases not matched to a gene. In the PCR, 60 Vbeta and 13 Jbeta primers were used. The repertoire was sequenced with immunoSEQ multiplex PCR; TCRdb's copy has only in-frame clones and lacks some. The sample has about 190,000 clones; about 88% are singletons. The chain combines TRBV6-5 with TRBJ1-1; 7 nucleotides align to TRBD1. The TCR sequence derives from a young woman in good health and CMV-seronegative. The sample was PBMCs. CDR3 DNA: TGTGCCAGCAGATTACAGGGGATCGGTGAAGCTTTCTTT. This translates into CASRLQGIGEAFF.